This is a list of T cell receptor beta chains from one sample in a study of CD8+ T cells in alopecia areata. Generated by immunoSEQ multiplex PCR, the TCRdb table keeps only in-frame clones and is missing some. The data show roughly 30,000 clones, approximately 56% seen once. The sequenced sample was NKG2D-high CD8+ T cells sorted from blood. The receptor set was obtained from a human donor with alopecia areata. The CDR3 runs from the conserved cysteine through the conserved F or W. The order of the fields is V gene, D gene, J gene, clone size, CDR3 protein, CDR3 DNA. The D gene is left open where the match is weak. Size is stated for part of the rows, as once, few or many counts, or as a class when the clone is expanded.

v_gene: TRBV27; d_gene: TRBD2; j_gene: TRBJ2-1; abundance: NA; CDR3aa: CASRGLVGLNEQFF; CDR3nt: TGTGCCAGCAGGGGACTAGTCGGTTTAAATGAGCAGTTCTTC
v_gene: TRBV7-9; d_gene: TRBD2; j_gene: TRBJ2-1; abundance: NA; CDR3aa: CASSLGTTSGDYNEQFF; CDR3nt: TGTGCCAGCAGCTTAGGGACTACTAGCGGGGATTACAATGAGCAGTTCTTC
v_gene: TRBV2; d_gene: NA; j_gene: TRBJ1-1; abundance: NA; CDR3aa: CASNGIMNTEAFF; CDR3nt: TGTGCCAGCAATGGAATTATGAACACTGAAGCTTTCTTT
v_gene: TRBV5-1; d_gene: NA; j_gene: TRBJ1-1; abundance: NA; CDR3aa: CASSLGQRNTEAFF; CDR3nt: TGCGCCAGCAGCTTGGGACAGCGGAACACTGAAGCTTTCTTT
v_gene: TRBV29-1; d_gene: NA; j_gene: TRBJ2-3; abundance: NA; CDR3aa: CSVEGIGRGDSTDTQYF; CDR3nt: TGCAGCGTTGAAGGAATAGGACGTGGAGATAGCACAGATACGCAGTATTTT
v_gene: TRBV27; d_gene: TRBD1; j_gene: TRBJ2-7; abundance: NA; CDR3aa: CASSLGFGDRAYEQYF; CDR3nt: TGTGCCAGCAGTTTAGGGTTCGGGGACAGAGCCTACGAGCAGTACTTC
v_gene: TRBV6-1; d_gene: NA; j_gene: TRBJ2-7; abundance: NA; CDR3aa: CASIGDRIEQYF; CDR3nt: TGTGCCAGCATAGGAGACAGGATCGAGCAGTACTTC
v_gene: TRBV6-5; d_gene: TRBD1; j_gene: TRBJ1-2; abundance: NA; CDR3aa: CASSSIGTDYGYTF; CDR3nt: TGTGCCAGCAGCTCCATAGGGACAGACTATGGCTACACCTTC
v_gene: TRBV23-1; d_gene: NA; j_gene: TRBJ2-7; abundance: few; CDR3aa: CASSQLGATHEQYF; CDR3nt: TGCGCCAGCAGTCAGTTGGGAGCCACCCACGAGCAGTACTTC
v_gene: TRBV7-9; d_gene: NA; j_gene: TRBJ1-4; abundance: NA; CDR3aa: CASSLAGRYDEKLFF; CDR3nt: TGTGCCAGCAGCTTAGCTGGGCGTTACGATGAAAAACTGTTTTTT
v_gene: TRBV2; d_gene: NA; j_gene: TRBJ2-3; abundance: few; CDR3aa: CASSHSTDTQYF; CDR3nt: TGTGCCAGCTCTCACAGCACAGATACGCAGTATTTT
v_gene: TRBV4-2; d_gene: TRBD1; j_gene: TRBJ2-1; abundance: NA; CDR3aa: CASSQEDREYNEQFF; CDR3nt: TGTGCCAGCAGCCAAGAGGACAGGGAGTACAATGAGCAGTTCTTC
v_gene: TRBV5-4; d_gene: NA; j_gene: TRBJ1-1; abundance: few; CDR3aa: CASSLAQGNTEAFF; CDR3nt: TGTGCCAGCAGCTTGGCCCAGGGGAACACTGAAGCTTTCTTT
v_gene: TRBV5-8; d_gene: NA; j_gene: TRBJ2-1; abundance: few; CDR3aa: CASSDTDRSSYNEQFF; CDR3nt: TGTGCCAGCAGCGACACGGACCGTAGCTCCTACAATGAGCAGTTCTTC
v_gene: TRBV29-1; d_gene: TRBD2; j_gene: TRBJ2-1; abundance: once; CDR3aa: CSVGTSGLPYFSYNEQFF; CDR3nt: TGCAGCGTGGGGACTAGCGGATTACCTTATTTCTCCTACAATGAGCAGTTCTTC
v_gene: TRBV27; d_gene: NA; j_gene: TRBJ1-1; abundance: NA; CDR3aa: CASSLSPGGGTEAFF; CDR3nt: TGTGCCAGCAGTTTATCGCCCGGGGGAGGAACTGAAGCTTTCTTT
v_gene: TRBV27; d_gene: TRBD2; j_gene: TRBJ2-2; abundance: few; CDR3aa: CASRAIAGSTGELFF; CDR3nt: TGTGCCAGCAGGGCGATAGCGGGATCCACCGGGGAGCTGTTTTTT
v_gene: TRBV27; d_gene: NA; j_gene: TRBJ2-7; abundance: NA; CDR3aa: CASSAGADHEQYF; CDR3nt: TGTGCCAGCAGTGCCGGGGCAGACCACGAGCAGTACTTC
v_gene: TRBV23-1; d_gene: TRBD1; j_gene: TRBJ1-1; abundance: few; CDR3aa: CASSQRTGPYCTEAFF; CDR3nt: TGCGCCAGCAGTCAAAGGACAGGCCCCTATTGCACTGAAGCTTTCTTT
v_gene: TRBV2; d_gene: NA; j_gene: TRBJ2-2; abundance: few; CDR3aa: CASKTGIRVSNTGELFF; CDR3nt: TGTGCCAGCAAGACGGGGATCCGGGTGTCGAACACCGGGGAGCTGTTTTTT
v_gene: TRBV27; d_gene: NA; j_gene: TRBJ2-7; abundance: NA; CDR3aa: CASSLSIGQTYEQYF; CDR3nt: TGTGCCAGCAGTTTATCAATCGGGCAGACCTACGAGCAGTACTTC
v_gene: TRBV23-1; d_gene: NA; j_gene: TRBJ2-4; abundance: NA; CDR3aa: CASSPGHLAKNIQYF; CDR3nt: TGCGCCAGCAGCCCGGGACACCTAGCCAAAAACATTCAGTACTTC
v_gene: TRBV5-4; d_gene: TRBD2; j_gene: TRBJ2-1; abundance: NA; CDR3aa: CASSLVLAGYNEQFF; CDR3nt: TGTGCCAGCAGCTTGGTCCTAGCGGGGTACAATGAGCAGTTCTTC
v_gene: TRBV2; d_gene: TRBD2; j_gene: TRBJ2-7; abundance: few; CDR3aa: CASSSGRPEQYF; CDR3nt: TGTGCCAGCAGTAGCGGGAGACCCGAGCAGTACTTC
v_gene: TRBV29-1; d_gene: NA; j_gene: TRBJ1-2; abundance: NA; CDR3aa: CSVELATDYGYTF; CDR3nt: TGCAGCGTTGAATTGGCCACGGACTATGGCTACACCTTC
v_gene: TRBV25-1; d_gene: TRBD2; j_gene: TRBJ2-5; abundance: once; CDR3aa: CASSVSGGETQYF; CDR3nt: TGTGCCAGCAGTGTTTCCGGGGGGGAGACCCAGTACTTC
v_gene: TRBV5-4; d_gene: NA; j_gene: TRBJ2-2; abundance: NA; CDR3aa: CASTPGRNTGELFF; CDR3nt: TGTGCCAGCACCCCGGGACGGAACACCGGGGAGCTGTTTTTT
v_gene: TRBV27; d_gene: NA; j_gene: TRBJ1-3; abundance: few; CDR3aa: CASSPTVRNTIYF; CDR3nt: TGTGCCAGCAGTCCGACAGTCCGGAACACCATATATTTT
v_gene: TRBV2; d_gene: NA; j_gene: TRBJ2-7; abundance: NA; CDR3aa: CASREPGQGGYEQYF; CDR3nt: TGTGCCAGCAGAGAACCGGGCCAAGGGGGCTACGAGCAGTACTTC
v_gene: TRBV7-6; d_gene: NA; j_gene: TRBJ1-1; abundance: NA; CDR3aa: CASSLSQGTTEAFF; CDR3nt: TGTGCCAGCAGCTTATCCCAGGGTACCACTGAAGCTTTCTTT
v_gene: TRBV9; d_gene: TRBD1; j_gene: TRBJ2-5; abundance: NA; CDR3aa: CASSETGGQETQYF; CDR3nt: TGTGCCAGCAGTGAGACAGGGGGCCAAGAGACCCAGTACTTC
v_gene: TRBV29-1; d_gene: TRBD1; j_gene: TRBJ1-2; abundance: NA; CDR3aa: CSAVDLRLDRSDYGYTF; CDR3nt: TGCAGCGCGGTCGACCTGAGGCTGGACAGGAGCGACTATGGCTACACCTTC
v_gene: TRBV27; d_gene: TRBD2; j_gene: TRBJ2-4; abundance: NA; CDR3aa: CASSFEGLAGEGGIQYF; CDR3nt: TGTGCCAGCAGTTTCGAGGGACTAGCGGGAGAGGGGGGCATTCAGTACTTC
v_gene: TRBV7-9; d_gene: TRBD2; j_gene: TRBJ2-1; abundance: NA; CDR3aa: CASSGLAGGLYNEQFF; CDR3nt: TGTGCCAGCAGCGGACTAGCGGGAGGGCTCTACAATGAGCAGTTCTTC
v_gene: TRBV5-1; d_gene: TRBD1; j_gene: TRBJ2-7; abundance: NA; CDR3aa: CASSYTGTGVAEQYF; CDR3nt: TGCGCCAGCAGCTACACCGGGACAGGAGTGGCCGAGCAGTACTTC
v_gene: TRBV7-9; d_gene: NA; j_gene: TRBJ1-1; abundance: NA; CDR3aa: CASRRVRDMNTEAFF; CDR3nt: TGTGCCAGCAGGCGCGTCAGGGATATGAACACTGAAGCTTTCTTT
v_gene: TRBV7-9; d_gene: TRBD1; j_gene: TRBJ2-5; abundance: NA; CDR3aa: CASSPGQGIDSETQYF; CDR3nt: TGTGCCAGCAGCCCCGGACAGGGGATAGACTCGGAGACCCAGTACTTC
v_gene: TRBV10-3; d_gene: TRBD2; j_gene: TRBJ2-5; abundance: few; CDR3aa: CAISDPGLEQETQYF; CDR3nt: TGTGCCATCAGTGACCCGGGACTAGAACAAGAGACCCAGTACTTC
v_gene: TRBV27; d_gene: TRBD1; j_gene: TRBJ2-7; abundance: NA; CDR3aa: CASSLLGTGGGADYEQYF; CDR3nt: TGTGCCAGCAGTTTATTGGGGACAGGGGGCGGAGCTGACTACGAGCAGTACTTC
v_gene: TRBV28; d_gene: NA; j_gene: TRBJ2-5; abundance: NA; CDR3aa: CASSLSSYTSGPETQYF; CDR3nt: TGTGCCAGCAGTTTAAGCTCATACACTTCGGGCCCAGAGACCCAGTACTTC
v_gene: TRBV11-1; d_gene: NA; j_gene: TRBJ1-1; abundance: NA; CDR3aa: CASSWKPGSNTEAFF; CDR3nt: TGTGCCAGCAGCTGGAAACCGGGATCGAACACTGAAGCTTTCTTT
v_gene: TRBV7-9; d_gene: TRBD2; j_gene: TRBJ2-1; abundance: few; CDR3aa: CASSFLAGSYNEQFF; CDR3nt: TGTGCCAGCAGCTTCCTAGCGGGCTCCTACAATGAGCAGTTCTTC
v_gene: TRBV4-1; d_gene: NA; j_gene: TRBJ2-7; abundance: NA; CDR3aa: CASSPYPGNNYEQYF; CDR3nt: TGCGCCAGCAGCCCCTACCCAGGGAATAATTACGAGCAGTACTTC
v_gene: TRBV6-5; d_gene: NA; j_gene: TRBJ2-7; abundance: once; CDR3aa: CASSYRGPPLYEQYF; CDR3nt: TGTGCCAGCAGTTACAGGGGCCCCCCACTTTACGAGCAGTACTTC
v_gene: TRBV9; d_gene: NA; j_gene: TRBJ2-7; abundance: NA; CDR3aa: CASSAVPLYEQYF; CDR3nt: TGTGCCAGCAGCGCCGTTCCCCTCTACGAGCAGTACTTC
v_gene: TRBV27; d_gene: TRBD1; j_gene: TRBJ2-7; abundance: NA; CDR3aa: CASSPLGTGGPYEQYF; CDR3nt: TGTGCCAGCAGCCCCTTGGGGACAGGGGGCCCCTACGAGCAGTACTTC
v_gene: TRBV4-3; d_gene: NA; j_gene: TRBJ2-2; abundance: NA; CDR3aa: CASSQVGSGELFF; CDR3nt: TGCGCCAGCAGCCAAGTCGGGTCCGGGGAGCTGTTTTTT
v_gene: TRBV5-5; d_gene: NA; j_gene: TRBJ1-6; abundance: NA; CDR3aa: CASSERTDSPLHF; CDR3nt: TGTGCCAGCAGCGAGCGGACAGATTCACCCCTCCACTTT
v_gene: TRBV30; d_gene: NA; j_gene: TRBJ2-7; abundance: few; CDR3aa: CAWSVTTGPYEQYF; CDR3nt: TGTGCCTGGAGTGTAACTACAGGTCCCTACGAGCAGTACTTC
v_gene: TRBV27; d_gene: NA; j_gene: TRBJ2-7; abundance: NA; CDR3aa: CASSYQGGYEQYF; CDR3nt: TGTGCCAGCAGCTACCAAGGGGGATACGAGCAGTACTTC
v_gene: TRBV15; d_gene: TRBD1; j_gene: TRBJ2-7; abundance: NA; CDR3aa: CATSPGTGPYEQYF; CDR3nt: TGTGCCACCAGCCCGGGGACAGGTCCTTACGAGCAGTACTTC
v_gene: TRBV18; d_gene: NA; j_gene: TRBJ2-1; abundance: NA; CDR3aa: CASSPSDSSFNEQFF; CDR3nt: TGTGCCAGCTCACCATCTGATTCTAGCTTCAATGAGCAGTTCTTC
v_gene: TRBV29-1; d_gene: NA; j_gene: TRBJ2-5; abundance: few; CDR3aa: CSVGGIRETQYF; CDR3nt: TGCAGCGTTGGTGGGATTCGGGAGACCCAGTACTTC
v_gene: TRBV27; d_gene: NA; j_gene: TRBJ2-7; abundance: once; CDR3aa: CASSARTGYEQYF; CDR3nt: TGTGCCAGCAGTGCACGCACAGGGTACGAGCAGTACTTC
v_gene: TRBV2; d_gene: TRBD2; j_gene: TRBJ2-5; abundance: NA; CDR3aa: CASSDGTSGRETQYF; CDR3nt: TGTGCCAGCAGTGACGGGACTAGCGGGAGAGAGACCCAGTACTTC
v_gene: TRBV29-1; d_gene: NA; j_gene: TRBJ2-2; abundance: NA; CDR3aa: CSVGRSNTGELFF; CDR3nt: TGCAGCGTTGGCCGGTCGAACACCGGGGAGCTGTTTTTT